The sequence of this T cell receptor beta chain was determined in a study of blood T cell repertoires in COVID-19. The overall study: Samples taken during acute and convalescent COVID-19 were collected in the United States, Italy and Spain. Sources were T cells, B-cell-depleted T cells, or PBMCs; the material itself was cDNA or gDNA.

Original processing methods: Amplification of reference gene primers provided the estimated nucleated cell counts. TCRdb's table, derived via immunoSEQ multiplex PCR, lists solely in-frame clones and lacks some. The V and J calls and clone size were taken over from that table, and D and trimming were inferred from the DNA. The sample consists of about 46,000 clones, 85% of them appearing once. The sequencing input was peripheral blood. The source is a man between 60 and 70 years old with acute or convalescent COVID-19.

The CDR3 DNA sequence: TGCGCCAGCAGCTCTATAGCGGGAGTTAGCTCTGGGGCCAACGTCCTGACTTTC. Its protein product is CASSSIAGVSSGANVLTF. The V and J genes are TRBV5-1 and TRBJ2-6; 9 bases map to TRBD2. The ends lost 3 bases at V and 0 bases at J; junction bases unmatched: 7. The CDR3 sequence is 18 residues long. In germline, CDR1 is SGHRS, CDR2 YFSETQ.